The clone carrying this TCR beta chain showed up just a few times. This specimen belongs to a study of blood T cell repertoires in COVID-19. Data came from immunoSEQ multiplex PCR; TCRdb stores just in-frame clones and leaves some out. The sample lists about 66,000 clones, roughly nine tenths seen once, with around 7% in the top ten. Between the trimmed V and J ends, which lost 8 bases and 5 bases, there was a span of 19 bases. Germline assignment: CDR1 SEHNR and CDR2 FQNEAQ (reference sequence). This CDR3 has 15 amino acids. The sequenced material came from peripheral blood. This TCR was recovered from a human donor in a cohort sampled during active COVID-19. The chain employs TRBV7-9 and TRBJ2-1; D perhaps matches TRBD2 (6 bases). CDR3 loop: CASGTLGRQHNEQFF. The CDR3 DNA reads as TGTGCCAGCGGAACCCTTGGGAGGCAACACAATGAGCAGTTCTTC.